The next 20 T cell receptor beta chains were all read from a single sample in a study of CD8 T cell repertoires and HIV-1 epitope variants. Profiled with immunoSEQ multiplex PCR; TCRdb holds only in-frame clones, not every one. This sample has fewer than 6,500 clones, with 66% found just once. Their target antigens are unknown. The source material was cultured CD8+ T cells derived from PBMCs. These receptors were taken from a male donor with HIV.

The chain recombines TRBV5-1 with TRBJ1-3; D is perhaps TRBD1 (5 bases). The CDR3 sequence is 16 residues long. Germline V CDR1 and CDR2: SGHRS, YFSETQ. V lost 0 bases, J lost 0 bases, and 10 bases lay in between. The CDR3 is CASSLALGLSGNTIYF. DNA of the CDR3: TGCGCCAGCAGCTTGGCCCTGGGGCTCTCTGGAAACACCATATATTTT.

This clone was counted only a few times. This chain links TRBV5-1 with TRBJ2-7; D unclear. The CDR3 consists of 14 residues. Trimming removed 4 bases from V and 0 bases from J, with 11 bases in between. Germline-derived CDR1 and CDR2 are SGHRS and YFSETQ. The DNA of the CDR3 is TGCGCCAGCAGCCACGGACCGACCTCCTACGAGCAGTACTTC. It yields the protein CASSHGPTSYEQYF.

The chain joins TRBV25-1 to TRBJ1-1, with 7 bases that match TRBD1. V dropped 6 bases and J dropped 1; count of bases not matched to a gene: 14. The CDR3 contains 17 residues. Germline V lookup: CDR1 MGHDK, CDR2 SYGVNS. The CDR3 spells CASSPSQGDMGNTEAFF. In DNA form, the CDR3 reads TGTGCCAGCAGCCCCTCCCAGGGGGATATGGGGAACACTGAAGCTTTCTTT.

The DNA for the CDR3 is TGTGCCAGCTCACCAATTGTTGAGGGGGCCCCCTATGGCTACACCTTC. Amino acids: CASSPIVEGAPYGYTF. The rearrangement links TRBV18 to TRBJ1-2; 7 bases agree with TRBD1. The length of the CDR3 is 16 residues. Germline assignment: CDR1 KGHSH and CDR2 LQKENI. J gave up 4 bases and V 2 bases, and 10 bases lay outside the gene matches.

The V gene is TRBV6-6, the J gene TRBJ2-7; D tentatively fits TRBD1 or TRBD2 (5 bases each). Looked up from germline, CDR1 is MNHNY and CDR2 is SVGAGI (reference sequence). Trimming removed 3 bases at V and 7 bases at J, with 13 bases between. This CDR3 is 13 amino acids long. The CDR3: CASSYAGSGEQYF. The CDR3 nucleotides read TGTGCCAGCAGTTATGCAGGGAGTGGAGAGCAGTACTTC.

In this sample, this clone turned up a few times. The V gene is TRBV10-3, the J gene TRBJ1-2, with a possible D match to TRBD1 (5 bases). The germline V and J ends were trimmed by 4 bases and 4 bases, with 16 bases remaining between them. The germline V gene encodes CDR1 ENHRY and CDR2 SYGVKD. CDR3 size: 15 residues. CDR3 amino acids: CAISGGLDGGYGYTF. The CDR3 nucleotides are TGTGCCATCAGTGGGGGCCTGGATGGAGGCTATGGCTACACCTTC.

V is TRBV27 and J is TRBJ2-2; tentatively, D is TRBD1 (6 bases). Germline CDR1 is MNHEY and CDR2 is SMNVEV (reference sequence). This CDR3 has 13 residues. The V end was cut by 9 bases, the J end by 0 bases, with 8 bases between. The CDR3 loop is CASQGTNTGELFF. CDR3 DNA sequence: TGTGCCAGTCAGGGGACGAACACCGGGGAGCTGTTTTTT.

The V call is TRBV6-1, the J call TRBJ2-1, with D unclear. The V and J ends lost 4 bases and 0 bases respectively, with 16 bases between them. In germline, CDR1 is MNHNS, CDR2 SASEGT. The CDR3 contains 17 residues. The chain's CDR3 is CASSVGYSLSSYNEQFF. The DNA for the CDR3 is TGTGCCAGCAGTGTCGGCTACTCACTAAGCTCCTACAATGAGCAGTTCTTC.

The V call is TRBV4-3, the J call TRBJ1-1; D unresolved. The length of the CDR3 is 13 residues. V was shortened by 4 bases and J by 4 bases, with 10 bases between the two germline ends. Germline CDR1 is LGHNA and CDR2 is YSLEER. CDR3 sequence: CASSLTGSTEAFF. In DNA, the CDR3 is TGCGCCAGCAGCCTTACGGGGAGCACTGAAGCTTTCTTT.

This chain joins TRBV19 and TRBJ1-1; 8 bases fit TRBD1. Looked up from germline, CDR1 is LNHDA and CDR2 is SQIVND (reference sequence). Trimming at V came to 1 base and at J to 4 bases, leaving 5 bases not matched to a gene. CDR3 length: 15 residues. The CDR3 loop reads CASSIGGTGPTEAFF. CDR3 DNA: TGTGCCAGTAGTATAGGAGGGACAGGACCCACTGAAGCTTTCTTT.

A few counts support this clone. The chain recombines TRBV2 with TRBJ2-7; 8 bases align to TRBD1. The J segment lost 3 bases and the V segment lost 6 bases, leaving 1 base of the junction unmatched. Germline-derived CDR1 and CDR2 are SNHLY and FYNNEI. The CDR3 is 12 amino acids. The CDR3 region is CASRDRVYEQYF. CDR3 DNA: TGTGCCAGCAGGGACAGGGTCTACGAGCAGTACTTC.

The J gene is TRBJ2-7, the V gene TRBV9; D gene uncertain. This CDR3 spans 14 amino acids. V was clipped by 3 bases and J by 5 bases, with 15 bases between them. The germline gives CDR1 SGDLS, CDR2 YYNGEE. CDR3 sequence reads: CASSDDKGGNEQYF. In DNA form, the CDR3 reads TGTGCCAGCAGCGATGACAAAGGTGGCAACGAGCAGTACTTC.

The chain recombines TRBV30 with TRBJ1-1; D not resolved. The V end was cut by 2 bases, the J end by 11 bases, with 15 bases between. This CDR3 is built from 12 residues. The germline CDR1 and CDR2 sequences are GTSNPN and SVGIG (reference sequence). This chain's CDR3 is CAWSRSPHGAFF. CDR3 coding DNA: TGTGCCTGGAGTCGCAGCCCCCACGGGGCTTTCTTT.

This chain links TRBV11-2 with TRBJ1-4, with a weak D call TRBD1 (6 bases). V was trimmed by 5 bases and J by 8 bases, leaving 9 bases between them. Germline CDR1 SGHAT, CDR2 FQNNGV. The CDR3 contains 12 residues. The DNA for the CDR3 is TGTGCCAGCAGCCCCCAGGGGGAAAAACTGTTTTTT. It is translated as CASSPQGEKLFF.

The rearrangement joins TRBV7-8 to TRBJ2-7; TRBD2 matches 10 bases. The CDR3 covers 16 residues. CDR1 is SGHVS, CDR2 FQNEAQ, per germline. Trimming at V came to 6 bases and at J to 4 bases, leaving 12 bases not matched to a gene. The CDR3 region is CASSPLPAGGPYEQYF. The CDR3 coding sequence is TGTGCCAGCAGTCCCCTTCCAGCGGGAGGGCCTTACGAGCAGTACTTC.

The V gene is TRBV5-4, the J gene TRBJ2-7, with 7 bases identical to TRBD2. The CDR3 is made up of 13 amino acids. The V gene's germline CDR1 is SGHNT and CDR2 YYREEE (reference sequence). With 4 bases clipped from V and 6 bases from J, the junction kept 7 bases outside the gene matches. This chain's CDR3 is CASSHPSGAEQYF. The DNA of the CDR3 is TGTGCCAGCAGCCACCCCAGCGGGGCCGAGCAGTACTTC.

The rearrangement links TRBV9 to TRBJ1-4; possible D gene TRBD1, 6 bases. The germline V gene encodes CDR1 SGDLS and CDR2 YYNGEE. Trimming pared 3 bases from V and 8 bases from J, leaving 17 bases between. The CDR3 contains 15 residues. The CDR3 nucleotides are TGTGCCAGCAGCGAGGGGGGTGACAAAGCAGAAAAACTGTTTTTT. The encoded protein is CASSEGGDKAEKLFF.

The chain carries TRBV7-9 and TRBJ2-4; D unclear. The CDR3 totals 17 residues. V gave up 3 bases and J gave up 0 bases, with 15 bases separating them. Germline V gene sequence: CDR1 SEHNR, CDR2 FQNEAQ (reference sequence). CDR3 residues: CASSFRAGTPAKNIQYF. For the CDR3, the DNA is TGTGCCAGCAGCTTTCGTGCCGGTACCCCAGCCAAAAACATTCAGTACTTC.

This clone was seen once. V and J are TRBV11-2 and TRBJ2-5, with D unresolved. Looked up from germline, CDR1 is SGHAT and CDR2 is FQNNGV. V lost 3 bases, J lost 2 bases, and 10 bases lay in between. This CDR3 region has 14 residues. CDR3 sequence reads: CASSFELAQETQYF. DNA of the CDR3: TGTGCCAGCAGCTTCGAACTGGCTCAAGAGACCCAGTACTTC.

The chain is built from TRBV6-5 and TRBJ2-7; 7 bases agree with TRBD2. Germline values: CDR1 MNHEY, CDR2 SVGAGI. This CDR3 has 14 residues. The V and J ends lost 0 bases and 3 bases, in that order; junction bases with no gene match: 2. In DNA, the CDR3 is TGTGCCAGCAGTTACTCTCCTAGCGGCTACGAGCAGTACTTC. Its translation: CASSYSPSGYEQYF.